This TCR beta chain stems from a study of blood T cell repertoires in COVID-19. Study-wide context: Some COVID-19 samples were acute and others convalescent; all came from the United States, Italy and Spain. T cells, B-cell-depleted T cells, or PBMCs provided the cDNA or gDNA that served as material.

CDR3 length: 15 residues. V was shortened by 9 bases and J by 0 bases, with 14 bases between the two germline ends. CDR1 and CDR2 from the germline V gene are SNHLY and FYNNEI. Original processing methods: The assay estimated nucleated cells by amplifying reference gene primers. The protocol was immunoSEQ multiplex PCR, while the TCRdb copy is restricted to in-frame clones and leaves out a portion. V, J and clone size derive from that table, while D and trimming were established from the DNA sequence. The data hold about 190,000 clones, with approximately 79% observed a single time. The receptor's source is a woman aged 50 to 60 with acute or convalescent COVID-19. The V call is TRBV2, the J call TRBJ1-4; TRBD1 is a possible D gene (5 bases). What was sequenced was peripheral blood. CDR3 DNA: TGTGCCAGTTCTGAGACAGTTTCAACTAATGAAAAACTGTTTTTT. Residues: CASSETVSTNEKLFF.